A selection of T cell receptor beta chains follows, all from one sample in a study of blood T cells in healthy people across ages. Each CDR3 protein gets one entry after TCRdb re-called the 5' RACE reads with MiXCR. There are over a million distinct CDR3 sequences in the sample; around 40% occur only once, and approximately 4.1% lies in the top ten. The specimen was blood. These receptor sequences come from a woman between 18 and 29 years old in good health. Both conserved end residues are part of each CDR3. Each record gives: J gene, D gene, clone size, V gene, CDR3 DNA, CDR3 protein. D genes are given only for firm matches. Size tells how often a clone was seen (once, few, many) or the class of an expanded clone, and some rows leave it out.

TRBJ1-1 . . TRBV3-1 TGTGCCAGCAGCCAAGCTCTGGGACGGGGTCACACTGAAGCTTTCTTT CASSQALGRGHTEAFF
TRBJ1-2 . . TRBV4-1 TGCGCCAGCAGCCAACCGCAACTCCCTAAGGATGGCTACACCTTC CASSQPQLPKDGYTF
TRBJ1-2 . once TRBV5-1 TGCGCCAGCAGGCTGACAGAGTTGCCGATCTATGGCCACACCTTC CASRLTELPIYGHTF
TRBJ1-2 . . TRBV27 TGTGCCAGCAGTATCTACAGCGGAGGGGGTTATGGCTACACCTTC CASSIYSGGGYGYTF
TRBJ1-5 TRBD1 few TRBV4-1 TGCGCCAGCAGCCGACAGGGGATTAATCAGCCCCAGCATTTT CASSRQGINQPQHF
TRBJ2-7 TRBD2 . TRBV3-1 TGTGCCAGCAGCACGGGACGAGCGGGAGCCCTTCCCTACGAGCAGTACTTC CASSTGRAGALPYEQYF
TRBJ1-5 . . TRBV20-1 TGCAGTGCTAGAGGGGACATTAGCAATCAGCCCCAGCATTTT CSARGDISNQPQHF
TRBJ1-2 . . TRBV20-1 TGCAGTGCTAGAGACGGGAGGGGGTTCTACACCTTC CSARDGRGFYTF
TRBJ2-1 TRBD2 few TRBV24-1 TGTGCCACCAGTGACTCCGGACTAGCGCGCCACAATGAGCAGTTCTTC CATSDSGLARHNEQFF
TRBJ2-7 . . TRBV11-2 TGTGCCAGCAGCTTAGGGTCGGGGGTGGCGGCCTACGAGCAGTACTTC CASSLGSGVAAYEQYF
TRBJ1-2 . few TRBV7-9 TGTGCCAGCAGCTTACGGGAGTTGGATGGCTACACCTTC CASSLRELDGYTF
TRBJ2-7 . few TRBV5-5 TGTGCCAGCAGCTTGGATAGACAGGGAGGTTCCTACGAGCAGTACTTC CASSLDRQGGSYEQYF
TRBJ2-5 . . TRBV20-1 TGCAGTGCTAGCCACCACCAAAGCGGGCCTAATAATGAGCAGTACTTC CSASHHQSGPNNEQYF
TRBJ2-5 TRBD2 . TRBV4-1 TGCGCCAGCAGCCACGTTCTAGCGGGGGAGCAGTACTTC CASSHVLAGEQYF
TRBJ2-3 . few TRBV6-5 TGTGCCAGCAGGAGCGGTTGGGGGGTAGATACGCAGTATTTT CASRSGWGVDTQYF
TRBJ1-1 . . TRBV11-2 TGTGCCAGCAGCTTAGATCATCGCACTGAAGCTTTCTTT CASSLDHRTEAFF
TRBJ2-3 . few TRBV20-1 TGCAGTGCTAAGAGGGGTAGTGGTCCAGATACGCAGTATTTT CSAKRGSGPDTQYF
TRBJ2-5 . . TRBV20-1 TGCAGTGCTCTACCCCGTTGGACGTTAAGCAAGACCCAGTACTTC CSALPRWTLSKTQYF
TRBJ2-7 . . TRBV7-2 TGTGCCAGCAGCCCCTATGTCATATACGAGCAGTACTTC CASSPYVIYEQYF
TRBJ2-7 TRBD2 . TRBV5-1 TGCGCCAGCAGCTTGGTTACTAGCGGGAACTACGAGCAGTACTTC CASSLVTSGNYEQYF
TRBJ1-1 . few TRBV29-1 TGCAGCGTTGAAGGGCGGACTAACACTGAAGCTTTCTTT CSVEGRTNTEAFF
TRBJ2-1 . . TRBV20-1 TGCAGTGCTAGTACGTTTATGTTGATCAGGGTCCCCTACAATGAGCAGTTCTTC CSASTFMLIRVPYNEQFF
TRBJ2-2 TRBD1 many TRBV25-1 TGTGCCAGCAGGGGACAGGGGTCTTACCCCGGGGAGCTGTTTTTT CASRGQGSYPGELFF
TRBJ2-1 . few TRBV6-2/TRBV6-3 TGTGCCAGCAGTTACCGGATTGTCGATGAGCAGTTCTTC CASSYRIVDEQFF
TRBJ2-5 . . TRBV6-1 TGTGCCAGCAGCCTAGGACACCCCAGGGGCCAAGAGACCCAGTACTTC CASSLGHPRGQETQYF
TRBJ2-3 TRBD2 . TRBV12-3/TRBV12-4 TGTGCCAGCAGTTTACGGTCCCTAGCGGGTCCCACAGATACGCAGTATTTT CASSLRSLAGPTDTQYF
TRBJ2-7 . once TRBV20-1 TGCAGTGCTAGAGTCGGGGTCCCCTCCTACGAGCAGTACTTC CSARVGVPSYEQYF